This T cell receptor (beta chain) was observed in a study of cytomegalovirus exposure and HLA in healthy donors (dated by TCRdb to about 2017). About the study as a whole: An earlier analysis of some 620 of the donors reported approximately 300 Gb of sequence data and 95 million to 140 million unique TCR beta sequences obtained from around 170 million T cells. The study combined high-throughput TCR immunosequencing, statistical association of individual TCRs with disease status, and machine learning to predict cytomegalovirus infection status. Donor age, sex, ethnicity and CMV serostatus were compiled together with the repertoire data. The aim of the study was to test whether cataloging public T cell receptors could identify signatures of past pathogen exposure. The later analysis used no new phenotypic data to find candidate immune exposures, relying instead on TCR beta sequences and their occurrence across donors. Class I and class II HLA loci were covered by the typing at four-digit resolution. A later analysis re-examined previously published TCR beta repertoires from more than 650 donors and added high-resolution HLA genotyping to investigate patterns of TCR occurrence. In an earlier analysis of more than 550 of the donors, high-throughput TCR beta sequencing was used to judge whether each TCR beta V gene segment behaved as functional or pseudogenic. Genome-wide SNP genotypes for about three fifths of the roughly 670 donors were used in a later genetic analysis, which treated that subset as a discovery cohort. The study profiled the T cell repertoires of about 720 subjects by immunosequencing and related them to cytomegalovirus serostatus. Of the 300 to 400 genotyped donors, around 81% fell in the genetic ancestry cluster associated with self-reported Caucasian donors. Every discovery cohort repertoire had been produced on one sequencing platform. An early release covering some 640 HLA-typed donors comprised 250 to 350 gigabases of sequencing data and tens of millions of unique TCR sequences. Several DR-DQ haplotypes were treated as single units for association and clustering because of strong linkage in the cohort. In addition to the first cohort of roughly 670 subjects, a separate validation cohort of 130 or so different subjects was used. Typing coverage differed by locus: A, B, C, DRB1 and DQB1 were typed in roughly 620-630 donors, DQA1 in 522, DPA1 in approximately 600, and DPB1 in 400 to 480. On average, around 240,000 unique TCR beta nucleotide sequences were sequenced per donor among some 430 genotyped donors of the cohort, with roughly 18% of those sequences being non-productive. Overall study results and their limits: The only immune exposure information available for the cohort was CMV serostatus. Because counts were too low, some 17 rarely observed V segments, including chromosome 9 orphons, were left out of the earlier analysis of 587 of the donors. According to a later analysis, TCR association rates differed among HLA loci, with DRB1 alleles showing the most associated TCRs and HLA-C alleles showing the fewest. In both the original and validation cohorts, the classifier was reported to diagnose cytomegalovirus status with high specificity and sensitivity. In a later genetic analysis, a missense DCLRE1C variant was associated with V-gene and J-gene trimming of TCR beta chains, and the association was replicated in an independent cohort. In a later analysis, most CMV-associated TCR beta chains were found to appear HLA-restricted, with HLA associations seemingly driven largely by CMV exposure. In vitro tests confirmed that a few of the cytomegalovirus-associated TCR beta chains recognize cytomegalovirus antigens. Because HLA typing was missing for some donors at each locus, association tests included only the typed subset. Correlated functional status among segregating V segments might reflect linkage disequilibrium, but an unknown experimental factor could not be ruled out. A further reported finding was that TCR beta sequences accurately predicted the HLA-A and HLA-B alleles for most subjects in the first cohort. This cohort had only TCR beta chains sequenced, and the lack of alpha or paired-chain data limited which features could be detected. An earlier analysis of around 600 of the donors showed that most TCR beta V segments appeared in productive rearrangements either about 87% or about 30% of the time, which broadly matched IMGT annotations. Specific HLA alleles were associated with over 15,000 TCR beta sequences at a false discovery rate of 0.05 in a later analysis. Several of the top co-occurrence clusters appeared to be linked to parvovirus B19, influenza, CMV and Epstein-Barr virus, according to a later analysis. Compared with the roughly 670-donor mean, donors in an Asian-associated ancestry cluster had fewer N-insertions in productive TCRs, according to a later genetic analysis. Because the 87-base-pair reads could not distinguish some IMGT-functional V segments, including TRBV6-2 and TRBV6-3, those segments were excluded. In a later analysis, HLA-associated TCR beta chains showed more clonal expansion and lower generation probabilities than non-associated chains that were equally common. Assigning TCR associations to individual alleles was difficult when HLA alleles, especially DR and DQ, strongly co-occurred. Sequencing depth was assumed to be roughly uniform across donors in the presence/absence analyses, though that assumption may not hold. Most TCR sequences were observed very rarely across donors, whereas some public TCRs were present in many individuals. In the study, approximately 150 TCR beta chains were listed as associated with cytomegalovirus. It was suggested by the authors that the approach could potentially be generalized to other disease states and immunological phenotypes. A cluster of highly shared sequence variants was judged likely to represent a technical artifact of the sequencing pipeline.

In total, roughly 670 healthy bone marrow donors made up the cohort. At the time of sampling, every cohort member was nominally healthy, though immune exposures that went unrecorded were likely present. The donor was CMV seronegative and was included in the group of over 300 seronegative cohort members. Each donor provided a peripheral blood sample, and peripheral blood mononuclear cells were used for TCR beta sequencing. Genomic DNA was extracted from the blood cell samples with the Qiagen DNeasy Blood Extraction Kit. Concerning this clone: No antigen is known for it. The input lacks base qualities; no much larger clone sits a single base away.

Inclusive of the bounding cysteine and phenylalanine, the CDR3 is 16 residues long. The DNA shown is the 48-base CDR3, in frame from base 1. CDR1 SGHDN and CDR2 FVKESK are derived from the germline V gene. Germline trimming: 6 bases from V, 1 base from J; junction bases outside gene matches: 5. The library came from the immunoSEQ multiplex PCR assay. For the multiplex PCR, a mixture combining 60 forward primers for TCR Vbeta segments and 13 reverse primers for TCR Jbeta segments was used. The CDR3 region of rearranged TCR beta genes was amplified from genomic DNA with a multiplex PCR assay. The Illumina HiSeq System was used to sequence the amplified TCR beta libraries as 87-base-pair reads. As for the original processing: A later analysis counted 75 million to 100 million unique TCR beta chains across the 666 repertoires, and around 9.9 million of these chains were shared by at least two donors. To remove PCR and sequencing errors, raw reads were error-corrected and collapsed into unique sequences using a nearest-neighbor algorithm that merged closely related sequences. V, D and J gene segments were assigned by aligning CDR3 sequences to IMGT reference sequences. For a sequence to be retained, a match of at least six nucleotides was required to both a V gene segment and a J gene segment. A rearrangement was called productive if the CDR3 had no stop codons and remained in frame with V and J, and every other rearrangement was called non-productive. Following IMGT convention, CDR3 was defined as the stretch from the second conserved V-encoded cysteine to the conserved J-encoded phenylalanine. In an earlier analysis of 550 to 650 of the donors, sequences lacking an unambiguous match to a single V gene segment were excluded. In an earlier analysis of approximately 610 of the donors, V segments were called functional above 56.7% productive rearrangements and were called segregating when the between-donor standard deviation exceeded 5%. A statistical classification framework was developed to diagnose cytomegalovirus status using the catalog of TCR beta chain sequences. A later analysis assigned V and J genes by comparing TCR nucleotide sequences with IMGT/GENE-DB human TR gene sequences. The TCRdist pipeline was used in a later analysis to assign CDR3 sequences and most-parsimonious VDJ recombination scenarios. In a later analysis, every TCR beta chain was defined by the combination of its CDR3 amino acid sequence and its V-gene family, and reads without a unique V-gene family were dropped. In a later analysis, several hundred highly shared, low-generation-probability nucleotide sequences were removed to address suspected cross-contamination and a sequencing artifact. In a later analysis, a clonal expansion index for each public chain was calculated from normalized within-repertoire ranks of inferred template counts. In a later analysis, generation probabilities were computed using a VDJ recombination model fitted to out-of-frame rearrangements, and the results were checked against IGoR. Hypergeometric tests were used in a later analysis to score TCR-TCR, TCR-HLA and TCR-CMV co-occurrence, with a repertoire-size bias correction applied to the TCR pairs. A later analysis estimated false discovery rates by permuting HLA or CMV assignments 20 times. In a later analysis, co-occurring TCRs were grouped using DBSCAN, with TCRdist sequence similarity added in when clustering inside HLA-allele-positive subsets. For co-occurrence clustering, repertoires with fewer than 30,000 or more than 120,000 public chains were excluded, along with a handful of repertoires with anomalous nucleotide sharing. The table comes from immuneACCESS by way of TCRdb, which keeps in-frame sequences with V and J called. Part of the clones is missing from these tables; in studies checked, under half for an unresolved V gene and the rest for unknown reasons. From that table come the V and J calls and clone size; the DNA was used to work out D and trimming. This sample gives some 130,000 clones in total; about 78% of them show up just once. The ten biggest clones cover 1.4% to 1.5% of the sample.

The chain joins TRBV14 to TRBJ2-2; 10 central bases correspond to TRBD2. Input material: PBMCs. The clonotype comes from a female donor in good health and CMV-seronegative. DNA sequence: TGTGCCAGCAGACCCATAGCGGGGGGGAACACCGGGGAGCTGTTTTTT. Its coded protein is CASRPIAGGNTGELFF.